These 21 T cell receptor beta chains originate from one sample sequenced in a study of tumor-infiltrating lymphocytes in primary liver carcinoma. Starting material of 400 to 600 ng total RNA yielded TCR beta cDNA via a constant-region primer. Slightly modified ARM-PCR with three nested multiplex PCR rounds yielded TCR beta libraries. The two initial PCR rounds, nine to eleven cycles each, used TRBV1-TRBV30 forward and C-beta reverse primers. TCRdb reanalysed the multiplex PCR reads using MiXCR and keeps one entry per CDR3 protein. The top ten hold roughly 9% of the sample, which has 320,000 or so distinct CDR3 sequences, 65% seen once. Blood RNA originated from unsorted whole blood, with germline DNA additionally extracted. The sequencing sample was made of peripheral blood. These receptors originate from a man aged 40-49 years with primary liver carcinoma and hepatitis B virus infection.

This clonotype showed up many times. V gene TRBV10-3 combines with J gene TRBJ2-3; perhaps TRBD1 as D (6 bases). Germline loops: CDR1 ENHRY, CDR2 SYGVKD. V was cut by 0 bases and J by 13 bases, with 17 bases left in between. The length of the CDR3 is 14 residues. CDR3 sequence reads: CAISESTGPGLEYF. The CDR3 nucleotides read TGTGCCATCAGTGAGTCAACAGGGCCTGGGCTCGAGTATTTT.

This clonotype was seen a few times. CDR3 in amino acids: CASSLAGVSVAQYF. The DNA of the CDR3 is TGTGCCAGCAGCTTAGCAGGTGTCTCGGTGGCCCAGTACTTC. The chain is built from TRBV7-6 and TRBJ2-5, with D hard to call. V was cut by 0 bases and J by 9 bases, with 14 bases left in between. CDR1 is SGHVS and CDR2 is FNYEAQ in the germline V gene. This CDR3 region has 14 residues. Based on the CDR3 plus reference TRBV7-6 and TRBJ2-5, the full variable domain is GAGVSQSPRYKVTKRGQDVALRCDPISGHVSLYWYRQALGQGPEFLTYFNYEAQQDKSGLPNDRFSAERPEGSISTLTIQRTEQRDSAMYRCASSLAGVSVAQYFGPGTRLLVL.

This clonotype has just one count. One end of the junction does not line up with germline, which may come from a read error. The CDR3 DNA is TGTGCCGGAAAGACTAGCGGGAGTATCAATGAGCAGCTCTTC. It encodes CAGKTSGSINEQLF. The genes are TRBV30 and TRBJ2-1; 12 bases align to TRBD2. Germline values: CDR1 GTSNPN, CDR2 SVGIG (reference sequence). The CDR3 contains 14 residues.

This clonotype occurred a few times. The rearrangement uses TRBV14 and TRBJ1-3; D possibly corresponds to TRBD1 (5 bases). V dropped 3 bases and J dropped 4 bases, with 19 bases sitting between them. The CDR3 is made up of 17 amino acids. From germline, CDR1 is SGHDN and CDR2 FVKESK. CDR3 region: CASSHRDGSPGGNTIYF. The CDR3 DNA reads TGTGCCAGCAGCCACCGGGACGGCAGTCCAGGAGGAAACACCATATATTTT.

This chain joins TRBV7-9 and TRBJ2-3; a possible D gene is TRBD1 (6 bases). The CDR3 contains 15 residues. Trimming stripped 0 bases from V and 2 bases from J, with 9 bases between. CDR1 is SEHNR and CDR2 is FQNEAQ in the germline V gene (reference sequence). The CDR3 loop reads CASSLAGQLTDTQYF. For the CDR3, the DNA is TGTGCCAGCAGCTTAGCGGGACAACTCACAGATACGCAGTATTTT.

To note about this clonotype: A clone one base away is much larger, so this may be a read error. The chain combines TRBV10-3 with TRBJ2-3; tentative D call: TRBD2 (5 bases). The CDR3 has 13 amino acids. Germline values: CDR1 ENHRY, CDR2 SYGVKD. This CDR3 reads CPTRADSTDTQYF. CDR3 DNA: TGTCCCACCAGAGCGGATAGCACAGATACGCAGTATTTT.

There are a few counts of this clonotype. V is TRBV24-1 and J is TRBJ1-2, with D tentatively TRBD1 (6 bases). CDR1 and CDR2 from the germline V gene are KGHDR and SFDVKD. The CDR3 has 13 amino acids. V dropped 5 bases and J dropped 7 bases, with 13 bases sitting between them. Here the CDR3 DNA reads TGTGCCACCAGTGGTCTGACAGGAACTGGCTACACCTTC. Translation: CATSGLTGTGYTF.

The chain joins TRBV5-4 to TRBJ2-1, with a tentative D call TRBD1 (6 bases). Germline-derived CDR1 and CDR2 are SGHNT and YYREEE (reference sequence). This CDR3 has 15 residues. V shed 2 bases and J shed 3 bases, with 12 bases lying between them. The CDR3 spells CASSFSRDNYNEQFF. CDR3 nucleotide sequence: TGTGCCAGCAGCTTCAGCCGGGACAACTACAATGAGCAGTTCTTC.

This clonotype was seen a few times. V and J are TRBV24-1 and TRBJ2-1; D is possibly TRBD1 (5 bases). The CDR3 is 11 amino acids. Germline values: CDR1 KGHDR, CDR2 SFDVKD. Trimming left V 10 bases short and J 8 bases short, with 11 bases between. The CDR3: CATGRNDEQFF. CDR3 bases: TGTGCCACGGGGCGGAATGATGAGCAGTTCTTC.

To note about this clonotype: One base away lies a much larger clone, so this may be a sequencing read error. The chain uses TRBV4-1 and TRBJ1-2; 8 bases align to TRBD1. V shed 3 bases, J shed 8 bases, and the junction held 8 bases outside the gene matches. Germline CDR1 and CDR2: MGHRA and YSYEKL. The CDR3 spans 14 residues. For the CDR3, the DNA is TGCGCCAGCAGCCAGGGACAGGTTTACGGCGGCTACACCTTC. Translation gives CASSQGQVYGGYTF.

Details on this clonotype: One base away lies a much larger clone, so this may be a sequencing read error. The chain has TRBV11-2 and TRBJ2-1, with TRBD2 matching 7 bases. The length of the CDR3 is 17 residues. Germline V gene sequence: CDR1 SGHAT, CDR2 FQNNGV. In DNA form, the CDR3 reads TGTGCCAGCAGCTTTGGGACTACAGGAGGGGTGTACAATGAGCAGCTCTTC. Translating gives CASSFGTTGGVYNEQLF.

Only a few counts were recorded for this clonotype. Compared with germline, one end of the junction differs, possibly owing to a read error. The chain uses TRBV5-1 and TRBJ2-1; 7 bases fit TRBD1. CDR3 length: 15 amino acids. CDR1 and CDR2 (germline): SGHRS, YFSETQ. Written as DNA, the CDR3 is TGCGCCAGCAGGTTGGTGACAGGGATGTACAATGAGCAGTTCTTC. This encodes CASRLVTGMYNEQFF.

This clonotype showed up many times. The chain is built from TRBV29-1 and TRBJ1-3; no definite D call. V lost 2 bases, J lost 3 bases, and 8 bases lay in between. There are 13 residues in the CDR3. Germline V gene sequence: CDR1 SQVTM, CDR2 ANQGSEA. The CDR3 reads CSVERQDGNTIYF. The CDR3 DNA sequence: TGCAGCGTTGAACGGCAGGATGGAAACACCATATATTTT.

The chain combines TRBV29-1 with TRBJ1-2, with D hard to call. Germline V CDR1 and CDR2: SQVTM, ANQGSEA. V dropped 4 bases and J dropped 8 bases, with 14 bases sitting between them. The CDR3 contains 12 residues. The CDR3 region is CSVGRSEVGYTF. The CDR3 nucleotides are TGCAGCGTTGGGCGGAGTGAGGTGGGCTACACCTTC.

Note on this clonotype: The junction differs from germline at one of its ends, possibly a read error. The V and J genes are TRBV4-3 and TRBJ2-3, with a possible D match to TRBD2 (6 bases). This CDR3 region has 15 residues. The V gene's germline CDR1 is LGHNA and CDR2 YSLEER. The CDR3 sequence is CASSQGGGMTDMQYF. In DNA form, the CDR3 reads TGCGCCAGCAGCCAAGGCGGCGGGATGACAGATATGCAGTATTTT.

The CDR3 reads CASSLVDSMTSYEQYF. The DNA for the CDR3 is TGTGCCAGCAGCTTAGTAGACAGTATGACCTCCTACGAGCAGTACTTC. The chain employs TRBV11-2 and TRBJ2-7, with a weak D call TRBD1 (5 bases). This CDR3 spans 16 amino acids. From germline, CDR1 is SGHAT and CDR2 FQNNGV. Trimming removed 1 base from V and 0 bases from J, with 13 bases in between.

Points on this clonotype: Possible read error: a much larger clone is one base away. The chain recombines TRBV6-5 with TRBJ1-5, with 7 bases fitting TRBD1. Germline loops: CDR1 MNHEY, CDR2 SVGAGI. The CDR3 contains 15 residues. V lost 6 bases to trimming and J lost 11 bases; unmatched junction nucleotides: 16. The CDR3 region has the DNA TGTGCCAGCAGACCACTGACAGGGCTAAACGAGGCCCAGCATTTT. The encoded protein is CASRPLTGLNEAQHF.

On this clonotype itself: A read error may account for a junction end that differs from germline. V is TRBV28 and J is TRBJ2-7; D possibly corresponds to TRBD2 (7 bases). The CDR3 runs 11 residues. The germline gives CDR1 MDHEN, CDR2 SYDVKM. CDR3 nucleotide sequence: TGTGTCAGCAGCCGATGGGAGGGGGAATACTTC. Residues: CVSSRWEGEYF. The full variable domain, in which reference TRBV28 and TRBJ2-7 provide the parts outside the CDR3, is DVKVTQSSRYLVKRTGEKVFLECVQDMDHENMFWYRQDPGLGLRLIYFSYDVKMKEKGDIPEGYSVSREKKERFSLILESASTNQTSMYLCVSSRWEGEYFGPGTRLTVT.

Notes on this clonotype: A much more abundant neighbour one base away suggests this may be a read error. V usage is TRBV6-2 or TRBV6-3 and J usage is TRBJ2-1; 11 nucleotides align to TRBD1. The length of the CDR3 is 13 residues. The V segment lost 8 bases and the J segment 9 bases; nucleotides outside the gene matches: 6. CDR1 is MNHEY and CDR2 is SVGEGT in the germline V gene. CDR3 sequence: CASRDRGFCEQFF. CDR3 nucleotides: TGTGCCAGCCGGGACAGGGGGTTTTGTGAGCAGTTCTTC.

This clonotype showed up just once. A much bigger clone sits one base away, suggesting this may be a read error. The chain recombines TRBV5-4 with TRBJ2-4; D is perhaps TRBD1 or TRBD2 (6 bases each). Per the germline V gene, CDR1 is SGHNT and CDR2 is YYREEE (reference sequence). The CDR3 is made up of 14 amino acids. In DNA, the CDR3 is TGTACCAGCTCCCAAGGGGGAGGCCAAAACATTCAGTACTTC. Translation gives CTSSQGGGQNIQYF.

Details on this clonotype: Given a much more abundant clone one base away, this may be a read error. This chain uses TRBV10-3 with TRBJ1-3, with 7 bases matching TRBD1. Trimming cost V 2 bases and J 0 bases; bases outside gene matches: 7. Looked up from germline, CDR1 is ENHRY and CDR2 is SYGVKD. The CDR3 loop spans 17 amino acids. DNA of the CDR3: TGTGCCATCAGTGAGGACCCAGGGGACAGCTCTGGAAACACCATATATTTT. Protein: CAISEDPGDSSGNTIYF.